This T cell receptor (beta chain) was observed in a study of cytomegalovirus exposure and HLA in healthy donors. The PCR ran on 60 Vbeta and 13 Jbeta primers. Data came from immunoSEQ multiplex PCR; TCRdb stores just in-frame clones and leaves some out. The table has under 200,000 clones, around three quarters seen once. Germline-derived CDR1 and CDR2 are SEHNR and FQNEAQ (reference sequence). The CDR3 is 16 residues long. Study findings and constraints: Listed as cytomegalovirus-associated were 150 or so TCR beta chains. Later work found most CMV-associated TCR beta chains apparently HLA-restricted.

This clone is a singleton in its sample. Its target is unknown. Those who donated were healthy bone marrow donors. These donors counted as nominally healthy when sampled, but unrecorded immune exposures were likely. Sequencing used PBMCs. This TCR came from a woman between 45 and 60 years old in good health and CMV-seronegative. The chain is built from TRBV7-9 and TRBJ2-5, with D perhaps matching TRBD1 (6 bases). The J call may be wrong; the DNA end is better matched by TRBJ2-7. In DNA, the CDR3 is TGTGCCAGCAGCCGCCTCGGGACAACGAACTCCTACGAGCAGTACTTC. Amino acid sequence: CASSRLGTTNSYEQYF.